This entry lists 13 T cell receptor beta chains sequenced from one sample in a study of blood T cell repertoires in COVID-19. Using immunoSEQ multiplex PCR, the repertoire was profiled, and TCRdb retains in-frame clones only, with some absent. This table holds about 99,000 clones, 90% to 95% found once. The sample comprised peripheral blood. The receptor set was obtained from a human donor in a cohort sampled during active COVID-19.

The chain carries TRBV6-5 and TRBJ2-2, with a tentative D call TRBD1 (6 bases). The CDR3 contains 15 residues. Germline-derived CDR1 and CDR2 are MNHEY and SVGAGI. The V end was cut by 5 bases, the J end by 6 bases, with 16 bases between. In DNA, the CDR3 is TGTGCCAGCAGTCAAATAAACAGGGCCGCCGGGGAGCTGTTTTTT. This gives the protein CASSQINRAAGELFF.

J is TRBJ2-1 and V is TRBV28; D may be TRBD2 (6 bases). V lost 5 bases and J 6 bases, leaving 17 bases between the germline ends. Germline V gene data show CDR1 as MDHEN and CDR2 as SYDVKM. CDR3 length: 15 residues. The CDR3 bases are TGTGCCAGCAGTCGCTTAGGCGCGGGGACCAATGAGCAGTTCTTC. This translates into CASSRLGAGTNEQFF. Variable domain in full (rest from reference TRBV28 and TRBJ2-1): DVKVTQSSRYLVKRTGEKVFLECVQDMDHENMFWYRQDPGLGLRLIYFSYDVKMKEKGDIPEGYSVSREKKERFSLILESASTNQTSMYLCASSRLGAGTNEQFFGPGTRLTVL.

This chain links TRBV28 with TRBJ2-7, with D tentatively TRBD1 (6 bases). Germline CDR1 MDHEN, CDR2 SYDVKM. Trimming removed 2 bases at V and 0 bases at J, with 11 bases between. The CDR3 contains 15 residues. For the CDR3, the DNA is TGTGCCAGCAGTTTACCAGGGGATCGCTCCTACGAGCAGTACTTC. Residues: CASSLPGDRSYEQYF.

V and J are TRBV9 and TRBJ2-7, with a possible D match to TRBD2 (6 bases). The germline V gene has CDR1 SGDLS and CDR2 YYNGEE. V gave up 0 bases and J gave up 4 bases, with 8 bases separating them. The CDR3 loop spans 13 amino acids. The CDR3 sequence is CASSVAGEYEQYF. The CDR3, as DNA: TGTGCCAGCAGCGTAGCGGGGGAGTACGAGCAGTACTTC. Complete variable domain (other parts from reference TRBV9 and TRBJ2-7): DSGVTQTPKHLITATGQRVTLRCSPRSGDLSVYWYQQSLDQGLQFLIQYYNGEERAKGNILERFSAQQFPDLHSELNLSSLELGDSALYFCASSVAGEYEQYFGPGTRLTVT.

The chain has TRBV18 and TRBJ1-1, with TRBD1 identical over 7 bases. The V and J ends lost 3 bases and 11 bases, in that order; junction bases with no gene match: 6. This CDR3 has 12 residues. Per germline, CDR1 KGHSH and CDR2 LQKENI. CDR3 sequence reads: CASSPDRVEAFF. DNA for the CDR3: TGTGCCAGCTCACCCGACAGGGTCGAGGCTTTCTTT.

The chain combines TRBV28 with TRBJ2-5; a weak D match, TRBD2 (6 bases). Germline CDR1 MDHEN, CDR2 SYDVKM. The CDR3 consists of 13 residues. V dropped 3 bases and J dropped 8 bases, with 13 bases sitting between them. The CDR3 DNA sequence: TGTGCCAGCAGTTTTGGGGGGAGAGATACCCAGTACTTC. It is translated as CASSFGGRDTQYF.

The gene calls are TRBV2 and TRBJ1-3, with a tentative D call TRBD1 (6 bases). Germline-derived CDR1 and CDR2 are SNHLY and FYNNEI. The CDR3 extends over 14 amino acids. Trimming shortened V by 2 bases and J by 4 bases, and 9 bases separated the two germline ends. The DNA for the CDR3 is TGTGCCAGCAGTGAACAGGGGTGGGGAAACACCATATATTTT. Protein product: CASSEQGWGNTIYF.

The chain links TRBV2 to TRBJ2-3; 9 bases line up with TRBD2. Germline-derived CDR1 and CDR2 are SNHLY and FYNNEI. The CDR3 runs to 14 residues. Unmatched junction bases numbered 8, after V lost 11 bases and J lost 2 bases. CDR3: CAAGGTSNTDTQYF. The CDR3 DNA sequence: TGTGCCGCGGGAGGGACTAGCAACACAGATACGCAGTATTTT.

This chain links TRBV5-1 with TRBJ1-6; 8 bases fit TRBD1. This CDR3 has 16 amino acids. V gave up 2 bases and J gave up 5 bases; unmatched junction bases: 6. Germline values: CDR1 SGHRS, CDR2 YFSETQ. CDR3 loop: CASSFTRGPDNSPLHF. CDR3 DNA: TGCGCCAGCAGCTTTACCAGGGGGCCAGATAATTCACCCCTCCACTTT. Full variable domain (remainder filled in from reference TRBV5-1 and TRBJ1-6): KAGVTQTPRYLIKTRGQQVTLSCSPISGHRSVSWYQQTPGQGLQFLFEYFSETQRNKGNFPGRFSGRQFSNSRSEMNVSTLELGDSALYLCASSFTRGPDNSPLHFGNGTRLTVT.

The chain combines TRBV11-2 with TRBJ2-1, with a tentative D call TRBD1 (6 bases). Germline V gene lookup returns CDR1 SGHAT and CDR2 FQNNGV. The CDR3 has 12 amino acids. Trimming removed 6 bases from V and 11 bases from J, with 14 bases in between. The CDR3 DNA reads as TGTGCCAGCAGTCCGTGGGGGCGGCAGCAGTTCTTC. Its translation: CASSPWGRQQFF.

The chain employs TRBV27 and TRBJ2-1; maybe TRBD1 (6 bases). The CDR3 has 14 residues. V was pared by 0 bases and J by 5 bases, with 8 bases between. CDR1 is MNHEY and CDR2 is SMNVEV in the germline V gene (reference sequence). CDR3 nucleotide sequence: TGTGCCAGCAGTTTATCGGACAGTAACAATGAGCAGTTCTTC. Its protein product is CASSLSDSNNEQFF.

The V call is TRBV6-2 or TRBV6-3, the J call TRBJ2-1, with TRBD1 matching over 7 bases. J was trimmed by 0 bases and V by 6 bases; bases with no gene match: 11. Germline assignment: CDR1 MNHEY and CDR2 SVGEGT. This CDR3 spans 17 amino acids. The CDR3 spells CASSKGAVVSSYNEQFF. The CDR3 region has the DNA TGTGCCAGCAGCAAGGGGGCCGTGGTAAGCTCCTACAATGAGCAGTTCTTC.

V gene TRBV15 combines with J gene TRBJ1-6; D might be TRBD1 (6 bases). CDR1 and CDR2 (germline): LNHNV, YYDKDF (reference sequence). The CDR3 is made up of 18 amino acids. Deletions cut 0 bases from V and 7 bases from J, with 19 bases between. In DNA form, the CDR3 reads TGTGCCACCAGCAGAGACACTCAGGGGCACTCCCGCAATTCACCCCTCCACTTT. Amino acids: CATSRDTQGHSRNSPLHF.